What follows describes a single T cell receptor beta chain. What it binds is unknown. Each CDR3 protein gets one entry after TCRdb re-called the RACE reads with MiXCR. The data hold about 77,000 distinct CDR3 sequences, with 13% to 15% observed a single time. These data come from a study of human T cells and chemical hapten exposure. The overall study: Minor pooled library volume differences mainly drove per-sample TCR yield variation. Study-wide results and caveats: Healthy people's immune response may differ from that of the donors, who had alopecia. Against controls, expanded TCRs gave rise to significantly more large CDR3 similarity clusters.

Trimming took off 8 bases at V and 7 bases at J, with 12 bases between the two ends. This CDR3 is built from 12 residues. Per the germline V gene, CDR1 is MNHNS and CDR2 is SASEGT. Time point noted: pre-sensitization, week 0. The treatment: therapeutic diphenylcyclopropenone sensitization with weekly scalp DPC. The TCR sequence derives from a woman aged 45 to 65 with alopecia areata. Some clones in this sample may be carry-over from other donors' samples. The sequenced sample was whole blood, obtained in connection with sensitization to the hapten diphenylcyclopropenone (DPC). The J gene is TRBJ2-1, the V gene TRBV6-1, with D unclear. The CDR3, as DNA: TGTGCCAGCTCAAAAAGGGAAAATGAGCAGTTCTTC. This sequence encodes CASSKRENEQFF.